This T cell receptor (beta chain) was profiled in a study of blood T cell repertoires in COVID-19. Study as a whole: Both acute and convalescent COVID-19 samples were obtained from the United States, Italy and Spain. In each case, the material was cDNA or gDNA derived from T cells, B-cell-depleted T cells, or PBMCs.

The CDR3 length is 15 residues. Germline loops: CDR1 SGHRS, CDR2 YFSETQ. V lost 5 bases to trimming and J lost 1 base; unmatched junction nucleotides: 5. Sequenced by immunoSEQ multiplex PCR; TCRdb stores in-frame clones only, minus some. The profile shows 150,000 to 200,000 clones, roughly nine tenths of them singletons. This clone has just a few counts. This rearrangement joins TRBV5-1 to TRBJ2-2; TRBD1 agrees at 7 bases. The source of this sequence is a man aged 60 to 75 with active or convalescent COVID-19. Sample: peripheral blood. CDR3 nucleotide sequence: TGCGCCAGCAGGTCGGGGACAGTGAACACCGGGGAGCTGTTTTTT. Its translation: CASRSGTVNTGELFF.